The clone carrying this TCR beta chain was counted only a few times. The antigen remains unidentified. In nominal health when sampled, donors likely had unrecorded immune exposures nonetheless. PCR primers comprised 60 Vbeta and 13 Jbeta primers. The method was immunoSEQ multiplex PCR; TCRdb's version includes in-frame clones alone and lacks a portion of them. The repertoire holds around 130,000 clones, with more than 8% as singletons. The source of the sample is a study of cytomegalovirus exposure and HLA in healthy donors. For the study at large: HLA-typed donors contributed around 82 million unique TCRs, which were held in an early data release. Study conclusions and caveats: In a later analysis, about 17,000 TCR beta sequences were associated with HLA alleles at 0.05 false discovery rate. Donor immune exposure was known only as CMV serostatus.

The germline V gene encodes CDR1 SEHNR and CDR2 FQNEAQ (reference sequence). The CDR3 is 13 residues long. V lost 3 bases, J lost 1 base, and 7 bases lay in between. The source material was PBMCs. The chain combines TRBV7-9 with TRBJ2-7; D unclear. The TCR was taken from a man aged 40-49 years in good health and CMV-seronegative. The CDR3 is CASSFEVSYEQYF. The DNA for the CDR3 is TGTGCCAGCAGCTTCGAGGTTTCCTACGAGCAGTACTTC.